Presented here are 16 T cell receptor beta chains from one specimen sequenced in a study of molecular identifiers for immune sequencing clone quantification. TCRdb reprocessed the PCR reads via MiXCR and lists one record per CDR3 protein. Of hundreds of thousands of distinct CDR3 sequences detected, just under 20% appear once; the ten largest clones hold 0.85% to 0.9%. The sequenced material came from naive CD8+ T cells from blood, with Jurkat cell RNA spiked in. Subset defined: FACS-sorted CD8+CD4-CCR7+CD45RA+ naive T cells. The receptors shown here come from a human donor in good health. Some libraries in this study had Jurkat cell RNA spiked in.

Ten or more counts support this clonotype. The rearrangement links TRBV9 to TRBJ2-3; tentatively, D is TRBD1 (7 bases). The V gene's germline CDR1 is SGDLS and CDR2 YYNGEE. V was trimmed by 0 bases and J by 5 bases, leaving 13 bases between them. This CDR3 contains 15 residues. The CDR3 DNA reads TGTGCCAGCAGCGTAGTGGAGGGGGCTGGAGATACGCAGTATTTT. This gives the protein CASSVVEGAGDTQYF.

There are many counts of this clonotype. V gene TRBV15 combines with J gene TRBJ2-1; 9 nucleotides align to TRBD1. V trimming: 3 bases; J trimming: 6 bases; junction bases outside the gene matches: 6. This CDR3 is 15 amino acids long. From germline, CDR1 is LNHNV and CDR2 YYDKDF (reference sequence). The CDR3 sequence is CATSSMTGGSNEQFF. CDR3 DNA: TGTGCCACCAGCAGCATGACAGGGGGATCCAATGAGCAGTTCTTC.

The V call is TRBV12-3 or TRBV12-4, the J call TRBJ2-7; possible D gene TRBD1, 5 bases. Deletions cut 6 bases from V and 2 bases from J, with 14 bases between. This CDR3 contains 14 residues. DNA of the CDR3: TGTGCCAGCAGCTCCGTCCTGGGGCCCTACGAGCAGTACTTC. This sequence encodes CASSSVLGPYEQYF.

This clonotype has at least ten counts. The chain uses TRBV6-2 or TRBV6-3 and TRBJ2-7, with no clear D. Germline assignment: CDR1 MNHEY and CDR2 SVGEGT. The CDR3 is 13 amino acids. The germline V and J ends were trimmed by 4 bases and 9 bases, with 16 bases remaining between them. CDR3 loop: CASSSSASPGQYF. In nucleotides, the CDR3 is TGTGCCAGCAGTTCATCAGCTTCCCCCGGGCAGTACTTC.

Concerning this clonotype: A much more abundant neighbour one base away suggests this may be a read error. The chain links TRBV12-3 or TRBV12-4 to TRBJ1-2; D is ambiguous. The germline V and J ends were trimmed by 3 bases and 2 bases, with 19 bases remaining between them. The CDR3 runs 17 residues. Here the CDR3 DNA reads TGTGCCAGCAGTTTCAATCGGTTACCAGGCCAAAACTATGGCTACACCTTC. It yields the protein CASSFNRLPGQNYGYTF.

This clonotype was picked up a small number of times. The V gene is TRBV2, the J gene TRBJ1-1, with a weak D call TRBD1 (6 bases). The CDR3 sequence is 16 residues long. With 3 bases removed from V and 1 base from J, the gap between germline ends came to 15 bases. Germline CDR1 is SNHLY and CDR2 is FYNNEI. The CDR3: CASSEAEGRGNTEAFF. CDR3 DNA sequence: TGTGCCAGCAGTGAGGCAGAGGGCAGGGGGAACACTGAAGCTTTCTTT.

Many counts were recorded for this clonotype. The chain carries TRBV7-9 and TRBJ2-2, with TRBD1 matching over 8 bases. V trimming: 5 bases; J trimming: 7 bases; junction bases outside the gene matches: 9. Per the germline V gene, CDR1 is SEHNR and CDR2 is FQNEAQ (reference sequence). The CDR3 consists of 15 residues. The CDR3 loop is CASSPGQGLNGELFF. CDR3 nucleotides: TGTGCCAGCAGCCCCGGACAGGGACTTAACGGGGAGCTGTTTTTT. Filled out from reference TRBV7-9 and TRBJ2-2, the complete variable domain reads DTGVSQNPRHKITKRGQNVTFRCDPISEHNRLYWYRQTLGQGPEFLTYFQNEAQLEKSRLLSDRFSAERPKGSFSTLEIQRTEQGDSAMYLCASSPGQGLNGELFFGEGSRLTVL.

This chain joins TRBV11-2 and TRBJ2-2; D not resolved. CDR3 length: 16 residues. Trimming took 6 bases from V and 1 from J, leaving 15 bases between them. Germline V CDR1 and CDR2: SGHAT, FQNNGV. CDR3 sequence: CASSSRTEWNTGELFF. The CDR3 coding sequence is TGTGCCAGCAGTTCAAGGACCGAATGGAACACCGGGGAGCTGTTTTTT. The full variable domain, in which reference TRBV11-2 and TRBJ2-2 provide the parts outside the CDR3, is EAGVAQSPRYKIIEKRQSVAFWCNPISGHATLYWYQQILGQGPKLLIQFQNNGVVDDSQLPKDRFSAERLKGVDSTLKIQPAKLEDSAVYLCASSSRTEWNTGELFFGEGSRLTVL.

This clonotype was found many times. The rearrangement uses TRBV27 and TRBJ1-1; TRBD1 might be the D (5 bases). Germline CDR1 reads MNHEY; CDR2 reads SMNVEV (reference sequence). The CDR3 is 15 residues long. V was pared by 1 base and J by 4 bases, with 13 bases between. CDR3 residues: CASSLFLGVGTEAFF. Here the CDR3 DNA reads TGTGCCAGCAGTTTATTTCTGGGGGTCGGCACTGAAGCTTTCTTT.

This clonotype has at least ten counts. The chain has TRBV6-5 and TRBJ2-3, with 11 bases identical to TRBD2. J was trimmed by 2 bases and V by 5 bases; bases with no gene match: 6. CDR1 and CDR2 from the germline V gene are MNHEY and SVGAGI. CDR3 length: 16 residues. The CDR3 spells CASSTRTSGLTDTQYF. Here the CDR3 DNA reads TGTGCCAGCAGTACGCGGACTAGCGGGCTCACAGATACGCAGTATTTT.

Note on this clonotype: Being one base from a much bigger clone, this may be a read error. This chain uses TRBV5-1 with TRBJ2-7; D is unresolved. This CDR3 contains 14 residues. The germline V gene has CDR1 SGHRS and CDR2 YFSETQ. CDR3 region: CASSHGLDSYEQHF. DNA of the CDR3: TGCGCCAGCAGCCACGGGCTAGACTCCTACGAGCAGCACTTC.

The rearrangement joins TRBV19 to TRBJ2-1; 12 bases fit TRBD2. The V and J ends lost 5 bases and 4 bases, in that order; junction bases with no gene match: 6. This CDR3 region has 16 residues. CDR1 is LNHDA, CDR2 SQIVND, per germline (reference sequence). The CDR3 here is CASSPLTSGGYNEQFF. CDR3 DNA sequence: TGTGCCAGTAGTCCCCTGACTAGCGGGGGATACAATGAGCAGTTCTTC.

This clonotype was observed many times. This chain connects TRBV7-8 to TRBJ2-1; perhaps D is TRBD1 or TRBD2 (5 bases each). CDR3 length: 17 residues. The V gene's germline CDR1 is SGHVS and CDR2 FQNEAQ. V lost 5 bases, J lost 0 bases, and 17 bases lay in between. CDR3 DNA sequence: TGTGCCAGCAGCCCCCCCCGGGGCCAGAGCTCCTACAATGAGCAGTTCTTC. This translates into CASSPPRGQSSYNEQFF.

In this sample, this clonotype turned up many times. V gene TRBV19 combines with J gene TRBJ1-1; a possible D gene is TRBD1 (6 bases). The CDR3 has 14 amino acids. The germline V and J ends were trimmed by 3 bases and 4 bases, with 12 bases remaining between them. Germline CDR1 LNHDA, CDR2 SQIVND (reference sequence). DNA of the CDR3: TGTGCCAGTAGTATCAGACAGGACTCCACTGAAGCTTTCTTT. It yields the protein CASSIRQDSTEAFF.

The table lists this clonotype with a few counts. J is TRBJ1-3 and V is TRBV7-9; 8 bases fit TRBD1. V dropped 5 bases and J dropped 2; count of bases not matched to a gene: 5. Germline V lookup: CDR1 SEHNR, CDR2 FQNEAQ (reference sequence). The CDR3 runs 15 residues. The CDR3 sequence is CASSPPTGAGNTIYF. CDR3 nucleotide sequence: TGTGCCAGCAGCCCGCCGACAGGGGCTGGAAACACCATATATTTT.

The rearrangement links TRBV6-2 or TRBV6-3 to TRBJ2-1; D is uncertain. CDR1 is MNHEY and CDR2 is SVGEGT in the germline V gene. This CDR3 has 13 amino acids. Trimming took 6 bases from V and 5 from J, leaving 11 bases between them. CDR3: CASSQYKNNEQFF. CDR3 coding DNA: TGTGCCAGCAGCCAATATAAAAACAATGAGCAGTTCTTC.